This entry is about one T cell receptor (beta chain). What it binds is unknown. TCRdb passed the 5' RACE reads through MiXCR, listing each CDR3 protein once. The profile shows a few hundred thousand distinct CDR3 sequences, less than 25% of them singletons. This sample is part of a study of CD8 T cells in ankylosing spondylitis. CDR1 is LGHNA and CDR2 is YSLEER in the germline V gene. The trim removed 1 base at V and 2 bases at J, leaving 4 bases unmatched. The CDR3 consists of 15 residues. Study-level results: There was a TCR beta motif, made of 7 or 8 highly homologous variants, that appeared characteristic of ankylosing spondylitis blood. Those disease-linked clones were CD8+; they were also relatively rare in peripheral blood.

This TCR came from a female donor with ankylosing spondylitis or in good health (not recorded which). V gene TRBV4-3 combines with J gene TRBJ2-7; 8 bases line up with TRBD2. Material for sequencing was blood, either unsorted or a sorted T cell fraction (not recorded which). CDR3 loop: CASSQASGSPYEQYF. In DNA, the CDR3 is TGCGCCAGCAGCCAAGCCAGCGGGAGCCCCTACGAGCAGTACTTC.